Listed below are T cell receptor beta chains from one sample, sequenced in a study of blood T cell repertoires in COVID-19. Assay used: immunoSEQ multiplex PCR; TCRdb lists only in-frame clones, some missing. The table lists approximately 35,000 clones, approximately 89% of them singletons. The sequenced sample was peripheral blood. All receptors come from a human donor in a cohort sampled during active COVID-19. CDR3s include the opening cysteine and the closing phenylalanine or tryptophan. A D gene is named only where the DNA matches it firmly. Clone size, where shown, is once, few, many, or a class for clones that have expanded.

J gene	clone size	D gene	V gene	CDR3 protein	CDR3 DNA
TRBJ2-3	.	TRBD1	TRBV18	CASSAALTGGSDTQYF	TGTGCCAGCTCGGCCGCTTTGACAGGGGGCTCTGATACGCAGTATTTT
TRBJ2-7	few	TRBD2	TRBV25-1	CASSGEGLWEQYF	TGTGCCAGCAGTGGGGAGGGTTTGTGGGAGCAGTACTTC
TRBJ2-1	.	.	TRBV9	CASSFPVGSMSSYNEQFF	TGTGCCAGCAGCTTCCCGGTGGGCTCCATGAGCTCCTACAATGAGCAGTTCTTC
TRBJ2-7	few	.	TRBV5-1	CASSLAPLDSYEQYF	TGCGCCAGCAGCTTGGCTCCCCTCGACAGCTACGAGCAGTACTTC
TRBJ2-7	.	.	TRBV7-9	CASSLVPSSYEQYF	TGTGCCAGCAGCTTAGTCCCGAGCTCCTACGAGCAGTACTTC
TRBJ2-5	.	TRBD1	TRBV7-8	CASSYRPGQGVGRTQYF	TGTGCCAGCAGCTACCGGCCGGGACAGGGGGTCGGTCGGACCCAGTACTTC
TRBJ2-1	.	TRBD2	TRBV28	CASSSPGAGVNEQFF	TGTGCCAGCAGTTCCCCGGGAGCGGGGGTTAATGAGCAGTTCTTC
TRBJ2-7	.	TRBD1	TRBV18	CASSRGQGTHEQYF	TGTGCCAGCTCACGTGGACAGGGTACACACGAGCAGTACTTC
TRBJ2-2	.	.	TRBV24-1	CATSVTATGELFF	TGTGCCACCAGTGTAACAGCAACCGGGGAGCTGTTTTTT
TRBJ1-3	.	.	TRBV5-5	CASSLAAGAGGNTIYF	TGTGCCAGCAGCTTGGCGGCGGGGGCGGGCGGAAACACCATATATTTT
TRBJ2-1	.	.	TRBV5-1	CASSLGSGFYNEQFF	TGCGCCAGCAGCTTGGGCTCAGGGTTCTACAATGAGCAGTTCTTC
TRBJ1-1	.	.	TRBV13	CASSRRETGMNTEAFF	TGTGCCAGCAGCAGGCGGGAGACAGGAATGAACACTGAAGCTTTCTTT
TRBJ1-1	once	.	TRBV9	CASSHPAGNTEAFF	TGTGCCAGCAGCCACCCGGCAGGGAACACTGAAGCTTTCTTT
TRBJ2-2	.	.	TRBV5-6	CASKQGSGTGELFF	TGTGCCAGCAAACAGGGATCCGGGACCGGGGAGCTGTTTTTT
TRBJ2-2	.	TRBD1	TRBV7-3	CASSPAGQGTNTGELFF	TGTGCCAGCAGCCCAGCGGGACAGGGGACCAACACCGGGGAGCTGTTTTTT
TRBJ1-1	.	.	TRBV7-6	CASSLGAGNTEAFF	TGTGCCAGCAGCTTGGGAGCAGGGAACACTGAAGCTTTCTTT
TRBJ2-5	.	TRBD1	TRBV2	CASSTSFVPGQGQETQYF	TGTGCCAGCAGTACAAGCTTCGTGCCGGGACAGGGACAAGAGACCCAGTACTTC
TRBJ1-2	.	TRBD1	TRBV28	CASSSGGLVGYTF	TGTGCCAGCAGCTCAGGGGGTTTGGTCGGCTACACCTTC
TRBJ2-2	.	.	TRBV9	CASSAGDFGAGELFF	TGTGCCAGCAGCGCGGGGGACTTTGGGGCCGGGGAGCTGTTTTTT
TRBJ1-6	.	.	TRBV6-4	CASSDSRDSPLHF	TGTGCCAGCAGTGACTCGCGGGACTCACCCCTCCACTTT
TRBJ1-4	.	.	TRBV6-5	CASSPRGGGNEKLFF	TGTGCCAGCAGTCCACGGGGGGGAGGTAATGAAAAACTGTTTTTT
TRBJ1-2	once	.	TRBV19	CASSIGTRVNYGYTF	TGTGCCAGTAGTATAGGGACGAGGGTTAACTATGGCTACACCTTC
TRBJ2-7	.	.	TRBV18	CASSMVAFYEQYF	TGTGCCAGCTCAATGGTAGCTTTTTACGAGCAGTACTTC
TRBJ2-7	.	TRBD2	TRBV7-8	CASSLMGLAGGSSSYEQYF	TGTGCCAGCAGCCTGATGGGACTAGCGGGGGGATCCAGCTCCTACGAGCAGTACTTC
TRBJ1-3	many	.	TRBV24-1	CATSDWTASRGIYF	TGTGCCACCAGTGACTGGACAGCCTCGAGGGGCATATATTTT
TRBJ1-5	.	TRBD1	TRBV2	CASSEAQGGWNQPQHF	TGTGCCAGCAGTGAAGCGCAGGGGGGTTGGAATCAGCCCCAGCATTTT
TRBJ1-4	.	TRBD1	TRBV4-1	CASSRSGDSQNEKLFF	TGCGCCAGCAGCCGGTCTGGGGACAGCCAGAATGAAAAACTGTTTTTT
TRBJ2-3	.	TRBD1	TRBV4-3	CASSKELPSSSRQGRDTQYF	TGCGCCAGCAGCAAGGAGTTGCCGTCGAGTAGCCGACAGGGGAGAGATACGCAGTATTTT
TRBJ2-3	.	TRBD2	TRBV9	CASSGSGAARDTQYF	TGTGCCAGCAGCGGTAGCGGGGCCGCACGGGATACGCAGTATTTT
TRBJ2-1	.	TRBD2	TRBV7-2	CASSLLPWRGGYNEQFF	TGTGCCAGCAGCTTACTCCCATGGCGGGGGGGATACAATGAGCAGTTCTTC
TRBJ2-5	.	.	TRBV5-1	CASRRGSGKETQYF	TGCGCCAGCCGCAGGGGAAGTGGAAAAGAGACCCAGTACTTC
TRBJ2-2	once	.	TRBV4-3	CASSQGARTGELFF	TGCGCCAGCAGCCAAGGAGCTAGGACCGGGGAGCTGTTTTTT
TRBJ1-2	.	TRBD1	TRBV5-1	CASSSRQGAAYGYTF	TGCGCCAGCAGCTCACGACAGGGGGCCGCTTATGGCTACACCTTC
TRBJ2-6	.	TRBD2	TRBV18	CASAIAGGSGANVLTF	TGTGCCAGCGCAATAGCGGGGGGCTCTGGGGCCAACGTCCTGACTTTC
TRBJ1-5	.	.	TRBV5-5	CASSLLAISNQPQHF	TGTGCCAGCAGCTTGTTGGCCATTAGCAATCAGCCCCAGCATTTT
TRBJ2-2	.	.	TRBV11-3	CASSSRALGGELFF	TGTGCCAGCAGCTCCAGGGCGTTGGGTGGGGAGCTGTTTTTT
TRBJ2-1	.	TRBD2	TRBV11-3	CASSLWGLAGSNEQFF	TGTGCCAGCAGCTTATGGGGACTAGCGGGGTCCAATGAGCAGTTCTTC
TRBJ1-3	few	.	TRBV5-1	CASSLVQGPNSGNTIYF	TGCGCCAGCAGCTTGGTTCAGGGGCCGAACTCTGGAAACACCATATATTTT
TRBJ2-7	.	TRBD1	TRBV6-2/TRBV6-3	CASSYSENRGPPYEQYF	TGTGCCAGCAGTTACTCTGAAAACAGGGGCCCGCCCTACGAGCAGTACTTC
TRBJ1-6	.	.	TRBV7-6	CASSFSVNSPLHF	TGTGCCAGCAGCTTCTCAGTTAATTCACCCCTCCACTTT
TRBJ2-7	.	.	TRBV7-2	CASRVLGAYEQYF	TGTGCCAGCAGGGTTCTGGGAGCCTACGAGCAGTACTTC
TRBJ2-1	.	.	TRBV3-1/TRBV3-2	CASSQDTGYNEQFF	TGTGCCAGCAGCCAAGATACCGGGTACAATGAGCAGTTCTTC
TRBJ1-1	.	TRBD1	TRBV7-3	CASSLSGQGTEAFF	TGTGCCAGCAGCTTATCCGGACAGGGGACTGAAGCTTTCTTT